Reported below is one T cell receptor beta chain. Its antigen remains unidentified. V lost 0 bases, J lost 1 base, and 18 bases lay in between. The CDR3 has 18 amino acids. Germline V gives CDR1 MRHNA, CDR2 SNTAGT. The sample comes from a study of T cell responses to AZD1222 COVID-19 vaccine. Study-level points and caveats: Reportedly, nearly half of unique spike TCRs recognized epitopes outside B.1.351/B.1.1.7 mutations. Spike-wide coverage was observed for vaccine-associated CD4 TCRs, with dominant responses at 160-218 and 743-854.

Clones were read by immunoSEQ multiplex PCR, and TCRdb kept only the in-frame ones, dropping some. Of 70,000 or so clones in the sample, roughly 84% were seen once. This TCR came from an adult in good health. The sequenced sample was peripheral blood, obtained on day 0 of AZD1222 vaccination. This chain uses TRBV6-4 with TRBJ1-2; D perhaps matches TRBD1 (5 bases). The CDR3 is CASSDSPPGLPGNYGYTF. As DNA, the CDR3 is TGTGCCAGCAGTGACTCCCCCCCGGGACTCCCAGGTAACTATGGCTACACCTTC.